The 10 T cell receptor beta chains below were found in one sample sequenced in a study of cytomegalovirus exposure and HLA in healthy donors. Vbeta (60) and Jbeta (13) primers were used in the PCR. TCRdb keeps only in-frame clones here, not all; method: immunoSEQ multiplex PCR. The sample shows fewer than 200,000 clones, approximately 81% of them seen only once. The sample was PBMCs. The receptors were sampled from a woman aged 18-29 years in good health and CMV-seronegative.

The chain is built from TRBV5-1 and TRBJ2-3, with 11 bases identical to TRBD1. V shed 3 bases and J 1 base; nucleotides not matched to a gene: 4. Germline CDR1 and CDR2: SGHRS and YFSETQ. The CDR3 runs 16 residues. CDR3 sequence (DNA): TGCGCCAGCAGCTCGGGACAGGGGGGAGGCACAGATACGCAGTATTTT. Translating it yields CASSSGQGGGTDTQYF.

The V call is TRBV10-3, the J call TRBJ1-2; 12 bases line up with TRBD1. The V gene end was trimmed by 2 bases and the J gene end by 4 bases; junction bases not matched to a gene: 5. CDR3 size: 16 residues. In germline, CDR1 is ENHRY, CDR2 SYGVKD. The CDR3 reads CAISEPGTGGGYGYTF. CDR3 DNA sequence: TGTGCCATCAGTGAGCCGGGGACAGGGGGCGGCTATGGCTACACCTTC.

The V and J genes are TRBV28 and TRBJ1-2, with 7 bases fitting TRBD1. The length of the CDR3 is 14 residues. Losses at the gene ends were 6 bases for V and 0 bases for J; bases not matched to a gene: 4. Looked up from germline, CDR1 is MDHEN and CDR2 is SYDVKM. DNA for the CDR3: TGTGCCAGCAGCCGGACAGGAGCTAACTATGGCTACACCTTC. Translating gives CASSRTGANYGYTF.

As to this clone: Other DNA sequences in the same sample also yield this CDR3. V is TRBV11-1 and J is TRBJ2-3, with TRBD2 matching over 7 bases. This CDR3 has 16 amino acids. The germline CDR1 and CDR2 sequences are SGHAT and FQDESV (reference sequence). Germline trimming cut 7 bases from V and 6 bases from J; bases unmatched to any gene: 16. CDR3 in DNA: TGTGCCAGCACCAATCAACGGGGGGTACCCTTGGATACGCAGTATTTT. Translating gives CASTNQRGVPLDTQYF.

The chain joins TRBV29-1 to TRBJ2-7, with TRBD1 matching 9 bases. From germline, CDR1 is SQVTM and CDR2 ANQGSEA. The CDR3 is made up of 13 amino acids. J gave up 5 bases and V 2 bases, and 4 bases lay outside the gene matches. Here the CDR3 DNA reads TGCAGCGTTGAACGACAGGGGGAAGACGAGCAGTACTTC. Its translation is CSVERQGEDEQYF.

The V call is TRBV4-1, the J call TRBJ1-1, with D perhaps TRBD1 (6 bases). V lost 4 bases to trimming and J lost 6 bases, with 21 bases between them. From germline, CDR1 is MGHRA and CDR2 YSYEKL. The CDR3 runs to 16 residues. CDR3: CASSLAPGTRLAEAFF. In DNA, the CDR3 is TGCGCCAGCAGCCTCGCACCCGGGACAAGGTTAGCTGAAGCTTTCTTT.

The chain has TRBV27 and TRBJ2-7, with 11 bases fitting TRBD2. CDR1 MNHEY and CDR2 SMNVEV come from the germline V gene (reference sequence). The CDR3 sequence is 15 residues long. Trimming cost V 6 bases and J 3 bases; bases outside gene matches: 7. This CDR3 reads CASSKGLAAVYEQYF. The CDR3 DNA follows: TGTGCCAGCAGCAAGGGACTAGCGGCGGTCTACGAGCAGTACTTC.

The chain employs TRBV6-5 and TRBJ2-7; D is unresolved. Trimming took off 3 bases at V and 5 bases at J, with 8 bases between the two ends. The germline gives CDR1 MNHEY, CDR2 SVGAGI. The CDR3 sequence is 12 residues long. In DNA form, the CDR3 reads TGTGCCAGCAGTTATGGGCTCGACGAGCAGTACTTC. It encodes CASSYGLDEQYF.

The genes are TRBV2 and TRBJ2-7; 11 positions match TRBD1. There are 18 residues in the CDR3. Trimming at V came to 4 bases and at J to 1 base, leaving 12 bases not matched to a gene. Per the germline V gene, CDR1 is SNHLY and CDR2 is FYNNEI. The CDR3 nucleotides read TGTGCCAGCAGTGGGACAGGGGGCCTAGCGGGCAGTTCCTACGAGCAGTACTTC. Protein product: CASSGTGGLAGSSYEQYF.

The chain joins TRBV6-5 to TRBJ2-3; TRBD2 might be the D (5 bases). From germline, CDR1 is MNHEY and CDR2 SVGAGI. With 6 bases removed from V and 1 base from J, the gap between germline ends came to 11 bases. The CDR3 has 14 amino acids. This CDR3 reads CASSPAGGTDTQYF. CDR3 nucleotide sequence: TGTGCCAGCAGCCCCGCCGGGGGCACAGATACGCAGTATTTT.